This T cell receptor (beta chain) was documented in a study of cytomegalovirus exposure and HLA in healthy donors (dated 2017 in TCRdb). Background on the whole study: According to a later analysis, the approximately 120 validation repertoires were produced on the same platform as the 666 repertoires of the first cohort. The study aimed to test whether signatures of past pathogen exposure could be identified by cataloging public T cell receptors. Along with the roughly 670-subject first cohort, a separate validation cohort of about 110 different subjects was used. To predict cytomegalovirus infection status, the study combined high-throughput TCR immunosequencing, statistical association of individual TCRs with disease status, and machine learning. What the authors observed across the whole study: The authors suggested that the approach could potentially be extended to other disease states and immunological phenotypes. The classifier was reported to diagnose cytomegalovirus status with high specificity and sensitivity in both the original and validation cohorts. Three of the identified cytomegalovirus-associated TCR beta chains were confirmed in vitro to be specific for cytomegalovirus antigens. The study gave a list of some 150 TCR beta chains associated with cytomegalovirus. Most TCR sequences were seen in very few donors, while some public TCRs were found in many individuals. In a later analysis, TCRs clustered in the first cohort were found to also tend to co-occur in the roughly 120 validation repertoires, with 90% to 95% of cluster scores above 0. All 120 or so repertoires were used to score co-occurrence in the validation cohort in a later analysis, because that analysis had no HLA typing for the cohort.

The donors belonged to the validation cohort of over a hundred subjects, which was separate from the roughly 680-subject first cohort. The library was prepared using the immunoSEQ multiplex PCR assay. Per the original workflow: A statistical classification framework was built for diagnosing cytomegalovirus status from the catalog of TCR beta chain sequences. TCRdb's version of the immuneACCESS table is confined to in-frame rearrangements and falls short of the full clone set. An unresolved V gene accounts for under half of the shortfall where checked; the remainder is of unknown origin. V and J calls and clone size are copied from that table; D and trimming were computed from the DNA. The table for this sample lists about 160,000 clones; around 88% of them were counted only once. The ten largest clones take up more than 2% of the sample. To note about this clone: The antigen this receptor binds is unknown. No base quality information exists; no much larger clone differs at one position.

The CDR3 covers 12 residues, taking in both the cysteine and the phenylalanine. Of the read, only the CDR3 DNA is kept; its 36 bases are in frame from base 1. The germline V gene sets CDR1 to SGHVS and CDR2 to FQNEAQ. Cut back by 5 bases and 4 bases, the V and J ends lie 8 bases apart. Recombination linked TRBV7-8 to TRBJ1-2, with no reliable assignment of the D segment. The source material was PBMCs. This receptor was taken from a woman aged 18-35 years in good health and CMV-seronegative. This receptor has the CDR3 CASSTEAYGYTF. The sequenced DNA: TGTGCCAGCAGCACGGAGGCCTATGGCTACACCTTC.